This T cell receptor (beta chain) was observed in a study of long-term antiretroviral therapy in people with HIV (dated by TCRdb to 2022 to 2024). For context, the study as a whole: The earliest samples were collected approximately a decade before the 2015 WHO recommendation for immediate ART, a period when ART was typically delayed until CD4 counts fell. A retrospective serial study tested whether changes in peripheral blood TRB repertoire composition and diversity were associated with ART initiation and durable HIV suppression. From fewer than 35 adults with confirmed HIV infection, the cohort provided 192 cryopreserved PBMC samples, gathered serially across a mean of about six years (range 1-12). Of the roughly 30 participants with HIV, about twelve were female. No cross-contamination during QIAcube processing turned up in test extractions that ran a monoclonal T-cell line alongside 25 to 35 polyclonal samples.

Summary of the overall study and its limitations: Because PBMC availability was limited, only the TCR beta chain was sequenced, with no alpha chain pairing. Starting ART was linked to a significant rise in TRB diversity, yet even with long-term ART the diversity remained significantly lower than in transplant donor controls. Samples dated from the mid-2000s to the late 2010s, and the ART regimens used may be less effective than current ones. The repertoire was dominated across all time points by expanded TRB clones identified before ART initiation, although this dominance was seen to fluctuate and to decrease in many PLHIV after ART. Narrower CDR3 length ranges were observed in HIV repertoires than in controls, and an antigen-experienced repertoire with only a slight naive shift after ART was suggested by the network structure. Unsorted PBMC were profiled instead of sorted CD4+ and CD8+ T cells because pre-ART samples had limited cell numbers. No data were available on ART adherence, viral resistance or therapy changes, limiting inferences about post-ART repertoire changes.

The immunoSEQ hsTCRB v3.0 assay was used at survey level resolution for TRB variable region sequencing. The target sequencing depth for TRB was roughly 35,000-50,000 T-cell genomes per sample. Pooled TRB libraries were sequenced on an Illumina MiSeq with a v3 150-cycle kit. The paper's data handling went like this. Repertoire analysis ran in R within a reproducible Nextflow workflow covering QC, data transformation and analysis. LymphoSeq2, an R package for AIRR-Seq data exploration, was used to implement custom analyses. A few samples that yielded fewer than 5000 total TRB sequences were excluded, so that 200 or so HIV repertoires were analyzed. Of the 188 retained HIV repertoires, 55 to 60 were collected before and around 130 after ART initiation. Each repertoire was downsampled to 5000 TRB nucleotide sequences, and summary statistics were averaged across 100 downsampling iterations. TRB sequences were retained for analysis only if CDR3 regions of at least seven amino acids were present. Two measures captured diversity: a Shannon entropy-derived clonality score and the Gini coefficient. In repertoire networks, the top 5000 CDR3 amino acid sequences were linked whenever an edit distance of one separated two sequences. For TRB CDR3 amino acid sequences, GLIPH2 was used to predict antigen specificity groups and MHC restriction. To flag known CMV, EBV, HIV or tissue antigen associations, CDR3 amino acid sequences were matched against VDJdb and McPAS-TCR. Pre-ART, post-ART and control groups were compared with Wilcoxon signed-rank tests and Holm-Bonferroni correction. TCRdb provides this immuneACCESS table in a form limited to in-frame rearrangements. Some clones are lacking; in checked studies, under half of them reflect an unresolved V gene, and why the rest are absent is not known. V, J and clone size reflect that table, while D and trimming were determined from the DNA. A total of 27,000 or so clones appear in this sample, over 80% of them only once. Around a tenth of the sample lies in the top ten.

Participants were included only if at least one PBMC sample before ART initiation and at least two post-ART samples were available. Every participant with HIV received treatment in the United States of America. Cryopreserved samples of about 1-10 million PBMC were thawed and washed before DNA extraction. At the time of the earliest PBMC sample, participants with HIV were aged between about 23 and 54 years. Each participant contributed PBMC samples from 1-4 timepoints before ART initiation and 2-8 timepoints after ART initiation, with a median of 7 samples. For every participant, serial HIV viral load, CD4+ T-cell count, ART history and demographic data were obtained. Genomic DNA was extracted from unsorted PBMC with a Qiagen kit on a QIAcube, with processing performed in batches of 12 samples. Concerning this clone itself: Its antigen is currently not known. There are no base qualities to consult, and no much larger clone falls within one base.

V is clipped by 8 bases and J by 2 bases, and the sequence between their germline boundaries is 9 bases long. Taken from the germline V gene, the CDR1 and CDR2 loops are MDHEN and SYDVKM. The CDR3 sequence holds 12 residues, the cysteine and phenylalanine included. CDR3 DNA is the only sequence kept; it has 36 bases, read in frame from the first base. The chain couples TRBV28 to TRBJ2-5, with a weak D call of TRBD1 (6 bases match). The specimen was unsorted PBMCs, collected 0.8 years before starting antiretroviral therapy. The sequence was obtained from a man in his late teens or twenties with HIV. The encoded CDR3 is CASVRGQETQYF. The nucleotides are TGTGCCAGCGTCAGGGGACAAGAGACCCAGTACTTC.